This T cell receptor beta chain was observed in a study of liver allograft versus peripheral blood T cells. Study in general: Graft-liver T cell receptor repertoires were compared against recipient peripheral blood repertoires.

V gave up 2 bases and J gave up 0 bases, with 8 bases separating them. This CDR3 region has 15 residues. Per germline, CDR1 MNHEY and CDR2 SVGAGI. A single record per CDR3 protein comes from TCRdb applying MiXCR to the reads. The sample lists 10,000 to 15,000 distinct CDR3 sequences; around 30% were seen once. This clonotype was counted many times. The chain couples TRBV6-5 to TRBJ2-1; D uncertain. The sequence was obtained from a human patient who had a liver transplant. Among the T cells, some may be from the graft donor. CDR3 sequence: CASSYRVNSYNEQFF. The CDR3 DNA reads as TGTGCCAGCAGTTACCGAGTTAACTCCTACAATGAGCAGTTCTTC.